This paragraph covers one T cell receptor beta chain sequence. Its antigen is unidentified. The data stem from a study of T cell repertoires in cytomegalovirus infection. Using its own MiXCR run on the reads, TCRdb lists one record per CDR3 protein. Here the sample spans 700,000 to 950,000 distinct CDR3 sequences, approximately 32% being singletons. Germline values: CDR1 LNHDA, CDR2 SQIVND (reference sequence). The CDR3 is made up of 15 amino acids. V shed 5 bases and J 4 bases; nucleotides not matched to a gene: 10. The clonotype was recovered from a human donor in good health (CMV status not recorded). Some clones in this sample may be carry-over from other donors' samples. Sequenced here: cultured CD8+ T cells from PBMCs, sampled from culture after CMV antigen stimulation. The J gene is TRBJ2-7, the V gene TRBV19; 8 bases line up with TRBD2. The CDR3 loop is CASSPREGPGYEQYF. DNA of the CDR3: TGTGCCAGTAGTCCCCGGGAGGGGCCTGGTTACGAGCAGTACTTC.